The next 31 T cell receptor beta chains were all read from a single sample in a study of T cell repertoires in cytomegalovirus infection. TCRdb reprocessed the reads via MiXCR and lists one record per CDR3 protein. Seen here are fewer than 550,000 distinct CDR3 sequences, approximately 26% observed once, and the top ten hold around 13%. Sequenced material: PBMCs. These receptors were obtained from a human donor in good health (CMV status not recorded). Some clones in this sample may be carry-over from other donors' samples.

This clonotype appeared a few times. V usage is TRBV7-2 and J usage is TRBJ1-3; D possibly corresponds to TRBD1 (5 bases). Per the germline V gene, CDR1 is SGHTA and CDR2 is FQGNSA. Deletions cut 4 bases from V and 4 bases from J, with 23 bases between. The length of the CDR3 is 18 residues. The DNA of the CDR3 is TGTGCCAGCAGCTCTGACCCCGGGGCCCCCTCTCCGGGAAACACCATATATTTT. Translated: CASSSDPGAPSPGNTIYF.

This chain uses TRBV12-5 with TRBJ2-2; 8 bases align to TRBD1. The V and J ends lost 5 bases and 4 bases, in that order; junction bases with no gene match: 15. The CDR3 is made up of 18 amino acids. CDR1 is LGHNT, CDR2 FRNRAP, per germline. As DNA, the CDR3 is TGTGCTAGTGGTGTTTCCGGACAGGGAATACAAACCACCGGGGAGCTGTTTTTT. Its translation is CASGVSGQGIQTTGELFF.

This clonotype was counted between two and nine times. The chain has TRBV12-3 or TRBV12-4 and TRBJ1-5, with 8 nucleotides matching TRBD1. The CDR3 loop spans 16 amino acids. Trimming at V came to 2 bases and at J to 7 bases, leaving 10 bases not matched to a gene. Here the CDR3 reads CASSLPQGARKQPQHF. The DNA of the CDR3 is TGTGCCAGCAGTTTACCCCAGGGGGCGCGGAAACAGCCCCAGCATTTT.

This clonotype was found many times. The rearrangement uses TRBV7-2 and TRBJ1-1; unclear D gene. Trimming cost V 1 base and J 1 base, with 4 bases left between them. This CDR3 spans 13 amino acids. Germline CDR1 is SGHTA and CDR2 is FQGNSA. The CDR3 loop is CASSLDQNTEAFF. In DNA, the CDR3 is TGTGCCAGCAGCTTAGATCAGAACACTGAAGCTTTCTTT.

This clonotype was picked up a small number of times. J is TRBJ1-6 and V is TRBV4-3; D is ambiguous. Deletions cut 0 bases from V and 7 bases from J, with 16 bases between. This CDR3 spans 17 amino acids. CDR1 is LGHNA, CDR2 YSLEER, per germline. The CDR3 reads CASSQDHSQLWNSPLHF. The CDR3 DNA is TGCGCCAGCAGCCAAGATCACAGCCAGCTCTGGAATTCACCCCTCCACTTT.

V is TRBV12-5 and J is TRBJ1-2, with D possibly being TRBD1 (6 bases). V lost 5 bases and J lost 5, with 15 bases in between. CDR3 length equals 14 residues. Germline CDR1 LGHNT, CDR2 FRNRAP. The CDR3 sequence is CASGHRAVGYGYTF. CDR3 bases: TGTGCTAGTGGTCACAGGGCGGTGGGGTATGGCTACACCTTC.

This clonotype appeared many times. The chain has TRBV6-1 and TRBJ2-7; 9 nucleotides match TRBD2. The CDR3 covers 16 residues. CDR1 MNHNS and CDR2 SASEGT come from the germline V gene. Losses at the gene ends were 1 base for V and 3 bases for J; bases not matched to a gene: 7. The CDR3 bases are TGTGCCAGCAGTGAAGGACTAGCGGTTGGCTTCTACGAGCAGTACTTC. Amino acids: CASSEGLAVGFYEQYF.

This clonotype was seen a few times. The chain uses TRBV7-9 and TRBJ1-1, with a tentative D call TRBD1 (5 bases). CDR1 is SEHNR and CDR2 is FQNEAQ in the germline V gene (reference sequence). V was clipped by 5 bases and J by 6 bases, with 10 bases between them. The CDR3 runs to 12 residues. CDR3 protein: CASSPRDPEAFF. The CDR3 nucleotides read TGTGCCAGCAGCCCCAGGGATCCTGAAGCTTTCTTT.

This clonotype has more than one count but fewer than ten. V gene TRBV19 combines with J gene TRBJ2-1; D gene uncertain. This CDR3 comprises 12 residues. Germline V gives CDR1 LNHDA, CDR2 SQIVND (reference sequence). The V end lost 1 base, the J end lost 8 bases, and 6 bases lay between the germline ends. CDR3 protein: CASSIAWHEQFF. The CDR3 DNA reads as TGTGCCAGTAGTATAGCGTGGCATGAGCAGTTCTTC.

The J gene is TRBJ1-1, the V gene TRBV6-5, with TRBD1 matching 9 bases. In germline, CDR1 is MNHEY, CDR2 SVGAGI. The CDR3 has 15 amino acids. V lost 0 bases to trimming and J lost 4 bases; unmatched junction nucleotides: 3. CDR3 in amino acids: CASSYSTGGVTEAFF. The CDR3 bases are TGTGCCAGCAGTTACTCAACAGGGGGCGTCACTGAAGCTTTCTTT.

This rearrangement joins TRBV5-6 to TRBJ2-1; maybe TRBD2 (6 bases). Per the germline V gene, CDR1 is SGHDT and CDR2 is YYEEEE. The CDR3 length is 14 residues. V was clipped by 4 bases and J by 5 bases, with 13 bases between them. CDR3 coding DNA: TGTGCCAGCAGCCCCGTCGCGGGAAACAATGAGCAGTTCTTC. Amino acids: CASSPVAGNNEQFF. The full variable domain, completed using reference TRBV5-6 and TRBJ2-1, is DAGVTQSPTHLIKTRGQQVTLRCSPKSGHDTVSWYQQALGQGPQFIFQYYEEEERQRGNFPDRFSGHQFPNYSSELNVNALLLGDSALYLCASSPVAGNNEQFFGPGTRLTVL.

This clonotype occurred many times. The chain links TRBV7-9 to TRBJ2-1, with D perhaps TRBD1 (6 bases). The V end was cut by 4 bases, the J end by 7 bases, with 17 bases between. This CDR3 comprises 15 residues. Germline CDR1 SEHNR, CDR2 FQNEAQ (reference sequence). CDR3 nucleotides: TGTGCCAGCAGCTCCGGATGGACAGACGGAAATGAGCAGTTCTTC. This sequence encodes CASSSGWTDGNEQFF.

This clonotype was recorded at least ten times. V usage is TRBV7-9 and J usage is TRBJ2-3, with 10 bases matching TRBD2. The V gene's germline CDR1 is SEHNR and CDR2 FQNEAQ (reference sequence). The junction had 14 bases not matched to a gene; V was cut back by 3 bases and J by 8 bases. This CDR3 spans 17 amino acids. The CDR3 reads CASSFENSGRKRGTQYF. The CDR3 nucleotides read TGTGCCAGCAGCTTCGAGAATAGCGGGAGGAAACGAGGTACGCAGTATTTT.

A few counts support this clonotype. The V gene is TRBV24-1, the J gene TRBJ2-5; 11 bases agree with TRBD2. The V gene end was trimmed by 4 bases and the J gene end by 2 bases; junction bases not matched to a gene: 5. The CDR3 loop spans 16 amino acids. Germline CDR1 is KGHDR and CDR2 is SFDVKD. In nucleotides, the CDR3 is TGTGCCACCAGTGACCCTCTAGCGGGAGGTCAAGAGACCCAGTACTTC. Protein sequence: CATSDPLAGGQETQYF.

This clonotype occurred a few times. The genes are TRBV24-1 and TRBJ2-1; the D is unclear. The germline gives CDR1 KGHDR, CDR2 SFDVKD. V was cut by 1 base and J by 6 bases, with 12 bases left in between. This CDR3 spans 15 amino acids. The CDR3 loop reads CATSDLVQSRNEQFF. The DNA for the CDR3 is TGTGCCACCAGTGATTTAGTTCAGTCGCGCAATGAGCAGTTCTTC.

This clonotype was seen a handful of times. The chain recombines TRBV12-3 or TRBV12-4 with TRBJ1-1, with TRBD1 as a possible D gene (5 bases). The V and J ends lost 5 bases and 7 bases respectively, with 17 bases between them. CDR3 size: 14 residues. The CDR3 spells CASSPSGGAIEAFF. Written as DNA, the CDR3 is TGTGCCAGCAGTCCCTCGGGAGGGGCGATTGAAGCTTTCTTT.

For the CDR3, the DNA is TGTGCCAGCAGCTTGAGCGGACAGGGGATGGGAGCTTTCTTT. Its protein is CASSLSGQGMGAFF. The chain joins TRBV5-4 to TRBJ1-1, with 9 bases lining up with TRBD1. Germline CDR1 and CDR2: SGHNT and YYREEE (reference sequence). CDR3 size: 14 residues. V was pared by 1 base and J by 10 bases, with 8 bases of the junction left unmatched.

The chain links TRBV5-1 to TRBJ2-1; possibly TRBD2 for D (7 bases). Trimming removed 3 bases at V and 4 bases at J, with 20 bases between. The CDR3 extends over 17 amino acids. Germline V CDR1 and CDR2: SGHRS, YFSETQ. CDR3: CASSSGPERGGYNEQFF. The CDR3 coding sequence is TGCGCCAGCAGCTCTGGACCGGAAAGGGGGGGTTACAATGAGCAGTTCTTC.

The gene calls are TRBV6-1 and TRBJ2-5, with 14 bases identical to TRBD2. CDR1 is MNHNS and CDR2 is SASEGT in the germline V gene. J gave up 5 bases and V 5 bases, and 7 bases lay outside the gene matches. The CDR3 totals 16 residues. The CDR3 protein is CASSKPGLAGVETQYF. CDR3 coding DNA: TGTGCCAGCAGTAAACCGGGACTAGCGGGAGTGGAGACCCAGTACTTC.

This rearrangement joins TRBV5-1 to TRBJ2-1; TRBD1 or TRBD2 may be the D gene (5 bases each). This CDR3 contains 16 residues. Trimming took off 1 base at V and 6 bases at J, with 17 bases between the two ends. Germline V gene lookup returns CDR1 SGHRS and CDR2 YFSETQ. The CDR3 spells CASSLFRVMGVNEQFF. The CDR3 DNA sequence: TGCGCCAGCAGCTTGTTCCGGGTCATGGGGGTCAATGAGCAGTTCTTC.

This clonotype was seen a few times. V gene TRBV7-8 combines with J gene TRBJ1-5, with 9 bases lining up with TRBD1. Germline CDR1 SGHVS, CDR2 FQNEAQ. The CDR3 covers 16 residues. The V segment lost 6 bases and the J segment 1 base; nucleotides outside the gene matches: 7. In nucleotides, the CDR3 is TGTGCCAGCAGTTCCGGGACAGGGTTGAGCAATCAGCCCCAGCATTTT. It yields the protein CASSSGTGLSNQPQHF.

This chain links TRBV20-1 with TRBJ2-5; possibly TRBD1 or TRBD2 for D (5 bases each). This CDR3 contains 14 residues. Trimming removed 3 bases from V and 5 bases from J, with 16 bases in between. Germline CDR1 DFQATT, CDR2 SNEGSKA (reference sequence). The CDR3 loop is CSARGWDRRETQYF. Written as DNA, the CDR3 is TGCAGTGCTAGGGGATGGGACCGACGGGAGACCCAGTACTTC.

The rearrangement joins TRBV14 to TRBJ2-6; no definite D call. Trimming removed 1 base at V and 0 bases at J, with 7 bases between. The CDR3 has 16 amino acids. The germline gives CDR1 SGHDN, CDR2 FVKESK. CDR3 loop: CASSQVTISGANVLTF. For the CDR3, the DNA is TGTGCCAGCAGCCAAGTTACGATCTCTGGGGCCAACGTCCTGACTTTC.

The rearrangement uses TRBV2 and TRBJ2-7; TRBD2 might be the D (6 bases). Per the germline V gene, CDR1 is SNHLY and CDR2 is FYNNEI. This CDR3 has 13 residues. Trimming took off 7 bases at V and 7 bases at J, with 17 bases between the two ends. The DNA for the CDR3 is TGTGCCAGCACGTATCGACAAGGAGGGGAGCAGTACGTC. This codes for CASTYRQGGEQYV.

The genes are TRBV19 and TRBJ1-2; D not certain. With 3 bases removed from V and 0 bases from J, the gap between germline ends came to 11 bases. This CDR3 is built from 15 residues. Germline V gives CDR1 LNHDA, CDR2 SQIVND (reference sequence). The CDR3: CASSMRQTTNYGYTF. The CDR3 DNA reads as TGTGCCAGTAGTATGAGGCAGACCACTAACTATGGCTACACCTTC.

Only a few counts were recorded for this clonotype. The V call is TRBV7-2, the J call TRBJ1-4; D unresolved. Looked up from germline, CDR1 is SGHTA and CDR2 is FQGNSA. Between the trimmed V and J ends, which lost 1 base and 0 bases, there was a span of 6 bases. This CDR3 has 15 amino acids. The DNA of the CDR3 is TGTGCCAGCAGCTTAGAGTCCTCAACTAATGAAAAACTGTTTTTT. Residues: CASSLESSTNEKLFF.

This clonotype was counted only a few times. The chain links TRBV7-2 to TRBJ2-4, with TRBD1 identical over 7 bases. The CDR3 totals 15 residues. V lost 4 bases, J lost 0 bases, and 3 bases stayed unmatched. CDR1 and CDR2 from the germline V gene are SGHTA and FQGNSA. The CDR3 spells CASSSQGRAKNIQYF. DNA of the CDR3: TGTGCCAGCAGCTCACAGGGGAGAGCCAAAAACATTCAGTACTTC.

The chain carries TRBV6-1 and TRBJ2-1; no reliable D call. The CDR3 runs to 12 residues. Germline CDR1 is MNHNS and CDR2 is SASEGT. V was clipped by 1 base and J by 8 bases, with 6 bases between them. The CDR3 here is CASSEVSDEQFF. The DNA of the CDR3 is TGTGCCAGCAGTGAAGTCAGTGATGAGCAGTTCTTC.

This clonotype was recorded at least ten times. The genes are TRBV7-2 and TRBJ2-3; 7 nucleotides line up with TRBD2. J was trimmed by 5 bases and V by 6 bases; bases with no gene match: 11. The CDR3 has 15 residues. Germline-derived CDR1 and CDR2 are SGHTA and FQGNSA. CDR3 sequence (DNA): TGTGCCAGCAGTTGGACTAGGAGGGAGATAGATACGCAGTATTTT. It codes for CASSWTRREIDTQYF.

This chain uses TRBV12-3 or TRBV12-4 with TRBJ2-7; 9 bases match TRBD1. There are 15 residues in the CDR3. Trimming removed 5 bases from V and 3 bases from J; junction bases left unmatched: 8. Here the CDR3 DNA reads TGTGCCAGCAGTATCTCCGGGACAGGGATCTACGAGCAGTACTTC. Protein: CASSISGTGIYEQYF.

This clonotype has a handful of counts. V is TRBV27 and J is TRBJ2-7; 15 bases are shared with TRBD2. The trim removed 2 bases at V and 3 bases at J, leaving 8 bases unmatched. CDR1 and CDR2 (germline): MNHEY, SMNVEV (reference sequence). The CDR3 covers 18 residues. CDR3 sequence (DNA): TGTGCCAGCAGTTTACTTCAGGGACTAGCGGGAGGCCGCTACGAGCAGTACTTC. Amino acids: CASSLLQGLAGGRYEQYF.